This T cell receptor beta chain comes out of a study of beta chain features in type 1 diabetes. The overall study: Sorted cells numbering around 110,000,000 were examined across all samples. Study-wide findings and caveats: Although PCR might favor shorter templates, it would do so equally in patients and controls. VDJ junctions from patients with type 1 diabetes contained fewer insertions and more deletions. Type 1 diabetes patients had moderately but significantly shorter TCRB CDR3s in all four CD4+ subsets.

The table lists this clone with a few counts. Its antigen is currently unknown. By way of CD45RO/CCR7/CD25/CD127/CD95/CD27, the CD4+ regulatory, stem cell-like memory, central memory and naive cells were sorted. CDR3 length: 13 residues. Germline-derived CDR1 and CDR2 are SGHTA and FQGNSA. Between the trimmed V and J ends, which lost 5 bases and 7 bases, there was a span of 13 bases. What was sequenced were expressed TCRB transcripts, since all of the isolated RNA had been reverse transcribed. Generated by immunoSEQ multiplex PCR, the TCRdb table keeps only in-frame clones and is missing some. The table lists about 650,000 clones, around 12% of them singletons.

The material sequenced was naive CD4+ T cells from blood. J is TRBJ2-3 and V is TRBV7-2, with D unresolved. The source of this sequence is a man aged 25 to 40 with type 1 diabetes. The CDR3 region is CASSPRIVHTQYF. DNA of the CDR3: TGTGCCAGCAGCCCCCGGATCGTACATACGCAGTATTTT.